This T cell receptor (beta chain) was recorded in a study of a mutant IDH1 vaccine in newly diagnosed glioma (dated by TCRdb to the early 2020s). As for the study more broadly: Of the approximately 35 treated patients, approximately 62% were male and 37.5% were female, and the mean age was approximately 40 years. For exploratory analyses, longitudinal TCRB deep sequencing was carried out in about two dozen treated patients wherever samples were available. Peripheral blood samples were drawn at six visits, namely V03 (baseline), V05, V07, V10, V12 and V13. Prior to enrollment, standard therapy consisting of radiotherapy alone, temozolomide alone, or radiochemotherapy with temozolomide had been administered to patients, with the combination being received by most patients. The paper as a whole reports these results and caveats: Pseudoprogression appeared unrelated to alterations in the top peripheral T cell clonotypes detected by TCRB sequencing. Across multiple MHC alleles, vaccine-induced immune responses were seen in more than 80% of patients. According to the authors, sample limitations meant that analyses of patient blood samples could not be reproduced. Selection of PBMC samples for TCRB deep sequencing was based on availability.

To prepare the library, the immunoSEQ multiplex PCR assay was applied. The hsTCRB Kit was used according to the manufacturer's protocol to amplify rearranged TCR beta chain sequences. TCRB libraries were sequenced on an Illumina MiSeq. From the authors' description of their analysis: The proprietary platform of the kit vendor was used for demultiplexing, trimming and gene mapping. This immuneACCESS table, as held by TCRdb, lists in-frame sequences with V and J called but not all clones. Of the missing ones, under half trace to an unresolved V gene in checked studies; the others have no known cause. The V and J calls and clone size are taken from that table; D and trimming were inferred from the DNA. This sample holds approximately 52,000 clones; approximately 80% were observed only once. The top ten constitute approximately 1.8% of the sample. Turning to this clone: Its antigen is still unknown. No much larger clonotype is one base removed from it; base qualities were not supplied.

Reading from cysteine to phenylalanine, the CDR3 counts 13 amino acids. Only the CDR3 region is kept as DNA, spanning 39 bases read in frame from base 1. Deletion took 3 bases off V and 5 bases off J, with a span of 10 bases between the germline ends. CDR1 and CDR2 (SNHLY, FYNNEI) derive from the germline V gene. The time point label for this specimen denotes: baseline, week 1 (first vaccination visit). The treatment or condition label corresponds to: pre-vaccination baseline after standard-of-care therapy. All donors had newly diagnosed IDH1-mutant astrocytomas of WHO grade 3 or 4 that showed loss of nuclear ATRX. The samples were drawn from NOA16, a multicentre, single-arm, open-label phase I trial in Germany that tested a mutant IDH1 peptide vaccine in humans for the first time. Blood drawn at visit V03 was used as the baseline sample for immunogenicity testing. Genomic DNA for TCRB sequencing was extracted from EDTA blood using the DNeasy Blood and Tissue Kit.

This clonotype was obtained from a woman in her 40s with glioma. This specimen was PBMCs, taken from a glioma patient treated with radiotherapy, temozolomide or both. The rearrangement joined TRBV2 to TRBJ1-1, with a weak D call of TRBD1 (5 bases match). The CDR3 region reads CASSEQGGTEAFF. The DNA sequence follows: TGTGCCAGCAGTGAGCAGGGAGGGACTGAAGCTTTCTTT. The full variable domain, with segments outside the CDR3 supplied by the reference TRBV2 and TRBJ1-1 proteins, appears as EPEVTQTPSHQVTQMGQEVILRCVPISNHLYFYWYRQILGQKVEFLVSFYNNEISEKSEIFDDQFSVERPDGSNFTLKIRSTKLEDSAMYFCASSEQGGTEAFFGQGTRLTVV.